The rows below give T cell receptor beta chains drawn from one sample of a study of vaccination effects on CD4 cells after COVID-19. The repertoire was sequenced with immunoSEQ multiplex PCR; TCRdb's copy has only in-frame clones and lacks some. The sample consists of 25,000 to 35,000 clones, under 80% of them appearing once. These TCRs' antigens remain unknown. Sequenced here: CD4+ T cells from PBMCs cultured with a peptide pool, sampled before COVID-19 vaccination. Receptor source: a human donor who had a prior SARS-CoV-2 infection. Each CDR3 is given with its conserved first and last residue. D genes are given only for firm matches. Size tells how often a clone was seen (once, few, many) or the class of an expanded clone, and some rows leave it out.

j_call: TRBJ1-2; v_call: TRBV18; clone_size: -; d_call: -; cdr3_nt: TGTGCCAGCTCACCACTGGCAGAGGGGGTCTATGGCTACACCTTC; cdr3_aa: CASSPLAEGVYGYTF
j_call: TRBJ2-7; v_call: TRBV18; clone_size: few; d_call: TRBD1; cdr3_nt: TGTGCCAGCTCACCCTCGCCAGGGGGCAACTACGAGCAGTACTTC; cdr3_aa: CASSPSPGGNYEQYF
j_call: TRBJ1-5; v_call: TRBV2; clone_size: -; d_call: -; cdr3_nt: TGTGCCAGCAGTGAAAATTTTAGCAATCAGCCCCAGCATTTT; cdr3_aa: CASSENFSNQPQHF
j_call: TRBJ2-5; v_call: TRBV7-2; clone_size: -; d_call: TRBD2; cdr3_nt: TGTGCCAGCGGACCACCAGGAGCGGGGGTGGGCGAGACCCAGTACTTC; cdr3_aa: CASGPPGAGVGETQYF
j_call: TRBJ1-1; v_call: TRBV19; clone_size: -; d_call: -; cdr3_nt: TGTGCCAGTAGTATAAATCCGGGGGCGGGCACTGAAGCTTTCTTT; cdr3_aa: CASSINPGAGTEAFF
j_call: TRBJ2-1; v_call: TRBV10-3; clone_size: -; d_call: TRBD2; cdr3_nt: TGTGCCATCAGTGGGATAGCGGGAGGGTTCCATGAGCAGTTCTTC; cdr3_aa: CAISGIAGGFHEQFF
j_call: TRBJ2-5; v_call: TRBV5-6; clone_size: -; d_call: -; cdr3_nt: TGTGCCAGCAGCCCTAGGCAGGGACTCCCGAGGGAGACCCAGTACTTC; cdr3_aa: CASSPRQGLPRETQYF
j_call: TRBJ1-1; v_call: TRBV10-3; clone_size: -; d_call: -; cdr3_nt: TGTGCCATCAGTGTAGAACCGCAAGGGAACACTGAAGCTTTCTTT; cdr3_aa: CAISVEPQGNTEAFF
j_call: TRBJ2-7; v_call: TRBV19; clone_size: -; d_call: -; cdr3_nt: TGTGCCAGTAGTACACAGGGATACGAGCAGTACTTC; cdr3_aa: CASSTQGYEQYF
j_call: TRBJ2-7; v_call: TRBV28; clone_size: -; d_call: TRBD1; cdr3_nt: TGTGCCAGCAGTGTTGGAGGGGTGCAGGGGGCCCTCGCCTACGAGCAGTACTTC; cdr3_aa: CASSVGGVQGALAYEQYF
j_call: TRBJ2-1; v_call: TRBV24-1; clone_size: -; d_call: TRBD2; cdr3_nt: TGTGCCACCAGTGGACTAGCGGGAAGGGACGGTGAGCAGTTCTTC; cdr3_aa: CATSGLAGRDGEQFF
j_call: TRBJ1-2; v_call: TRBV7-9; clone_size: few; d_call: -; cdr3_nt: TGTGCCAGCAGCTTTGGGCAGGGTGGTAATGGCTACACCTTC; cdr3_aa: CASSFGQGGNGYTF
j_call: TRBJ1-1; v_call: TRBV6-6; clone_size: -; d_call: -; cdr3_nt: TGTGCCAGCAGTTACCGCATCACTGAAGCTTTCTTT; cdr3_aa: CASSYRITEAFF
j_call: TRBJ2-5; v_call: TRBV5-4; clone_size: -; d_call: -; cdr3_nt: TGTGCCAGCAGCTCGGAAGGACCGACCCTGGGGGAGACCCAGTACTTC; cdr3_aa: CASSSEGPTLGETQYF
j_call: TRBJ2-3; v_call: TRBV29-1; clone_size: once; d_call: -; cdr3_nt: TGCAGCGCCAAGACCGGGTCAGATACGCAGTATTTT; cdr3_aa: CSAKTGSDTQYF
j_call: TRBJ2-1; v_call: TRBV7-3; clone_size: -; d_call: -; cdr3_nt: TGTGCCAGCAGCTTAAACCCCCAGAGGGAGATCCAGGCCAATGAGCAGTTCTTC; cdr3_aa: CASSLNPQREIQANEQFF
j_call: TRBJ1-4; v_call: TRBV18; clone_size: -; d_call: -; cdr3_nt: TGTGCCAGCTCACAAAATAATCCGGGAGGAAATGAAAAACTGTTTTTT; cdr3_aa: CASSQNNPGGNEKLFF
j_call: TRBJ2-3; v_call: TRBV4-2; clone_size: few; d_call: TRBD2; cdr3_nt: TGTGCCAGCAGCCAAGAACCTAGCGGGCAGACAGATACGCAGTATTTT; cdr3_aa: CASSQEPSGQTDTQYF
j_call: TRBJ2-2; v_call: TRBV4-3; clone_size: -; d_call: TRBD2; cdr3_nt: TGCGCCAGCAGCCCGTTAGGACTAGCGGGAGAGATGGGGGAGCTGTTTTTT; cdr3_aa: CASSPLGLAGEMGELFF
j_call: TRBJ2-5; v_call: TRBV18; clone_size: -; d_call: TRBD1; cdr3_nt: TGTGCCAGCTCACCGACAGGGGCGCATGAGACCCAGTACTTC; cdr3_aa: CASSPTGAHETQYF
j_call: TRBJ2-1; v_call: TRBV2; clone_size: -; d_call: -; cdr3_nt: TGTGCCAGCAGTAGCGCCCAATACCTCTACAATGAGCAGTTCTTC; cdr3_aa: CASSSAQYLYNEQFF
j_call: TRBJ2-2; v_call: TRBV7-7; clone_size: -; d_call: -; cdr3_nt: TGTGCTAGCAGCCCTAGGACTGGGACCGGGGAGCTGTTTTTT; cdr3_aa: CASSPRTGTGELFF
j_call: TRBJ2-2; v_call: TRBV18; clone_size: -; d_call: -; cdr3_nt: TGTGCCAGCTCACCCGCTGGTGGGCAGGACACCGGGGAGCTGTTTTTT; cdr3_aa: CASSPAGGQDTGELFF
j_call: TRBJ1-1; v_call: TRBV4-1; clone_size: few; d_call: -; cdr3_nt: TGCGCCAGCAGCCAACCCTATACTGAAGCTTTCTTT; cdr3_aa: CASSQPYTEAFF
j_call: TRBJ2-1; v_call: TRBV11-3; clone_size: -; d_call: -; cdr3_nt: TGTGCCAGCAGCTTTACTAGTTACAATGAGCAGTTCTTC; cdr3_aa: CASSFTSYNEQFF
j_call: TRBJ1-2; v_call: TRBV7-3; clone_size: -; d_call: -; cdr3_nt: TGTGCCAGCAGCTTAAACGCGGCGGGAAGAGGCTACACCTTC; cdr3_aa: CASSLNAAGRGYTF
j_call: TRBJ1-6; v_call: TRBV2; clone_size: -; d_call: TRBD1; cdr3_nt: TGTGCCAGCGGGACAGACATTAATTCACCCCTCCACTTT; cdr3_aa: CASGTDINSPLHF